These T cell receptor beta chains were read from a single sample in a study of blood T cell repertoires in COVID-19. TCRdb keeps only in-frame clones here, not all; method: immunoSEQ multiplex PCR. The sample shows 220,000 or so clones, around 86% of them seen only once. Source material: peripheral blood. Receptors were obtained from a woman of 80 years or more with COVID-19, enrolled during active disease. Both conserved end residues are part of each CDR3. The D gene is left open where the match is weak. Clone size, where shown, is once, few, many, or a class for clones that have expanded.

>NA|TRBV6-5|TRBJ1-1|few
TGTGCCGCTATAGGACAGCTACTTGATAAAGCTTTCTTT
CAAIGQLLDKAFF
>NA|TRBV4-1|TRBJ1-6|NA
TGCGCCAGCAGTGAAGCAAGGGGATACCAGAATTCACCCCTCCACTTT
CASSEARGYQNSPLHF
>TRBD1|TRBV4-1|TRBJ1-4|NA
TGCGCCAGCAGCCGCAACCCGGGACAGATGAATGAAAAACTGTTTTTT
CASSRNPGQMNEKLFF
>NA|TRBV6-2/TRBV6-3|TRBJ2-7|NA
TGTGCCAGCAGCCTCGGAGGGCCAAACACCTACGAGCAGTACTTC
CASSLGGPNTYEQYF
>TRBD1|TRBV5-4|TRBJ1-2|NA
TGTGCCAGCAGCGGGGGACAGTTCTATGGCTACACCTTC
CASSGGQFYGYTF
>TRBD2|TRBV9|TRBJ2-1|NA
TGTGCCAGCAGCTTCCTTGACGGGAGGAACACCTACAATGAGCAGTTCTTC
CASSFLDGRNTYNEQFF
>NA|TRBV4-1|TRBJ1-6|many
TGCGCCAGCAGCCTTGGACAGCAATCAGATTTCCACTTT
CASSLGQQSDFHF
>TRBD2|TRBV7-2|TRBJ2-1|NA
TGTGCCAGCAGTCGGACTAGCGGGAGGGTTGAGCAGTTCTTC
CASSRTSGRVEQFF
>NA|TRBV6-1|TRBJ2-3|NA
TGTGCCAGCAGTGAAGCAGGAGGAAGGAGCACAGATACGCAGTATTTT
CASSEAGGRSTDTQYF
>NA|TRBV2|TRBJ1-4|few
TGTGCCAGCAGTCATGATGAAAAACTGTTTTTT
CASSHDEKLFF
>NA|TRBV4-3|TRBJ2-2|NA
TGCGCCAGCAGCCAAGGAAGTCGAGGCGTATCCGGGGAGCTGTTTTTT
CASSQGSRGVSGELFF
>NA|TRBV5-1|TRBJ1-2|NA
TGCGCCAGCAGCTCCCCAGATAACTATGGCTACACCTTC
CASSSPDNYGYTF
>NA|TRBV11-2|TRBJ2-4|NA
TGTGCCAGCAGCTTAGACCCGAGAAGCGCCAAAAACATTCAGTACTTC
CASSLDPRSAKNIQYF
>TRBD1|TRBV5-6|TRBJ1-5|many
TGTGCCAGCAGCACTCGACAGGGGAATCAGCCCCAGCATTTT
CASSTRQGNQPQHF
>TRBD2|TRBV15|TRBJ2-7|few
TGTGCCACCAGCAGAGATGGGACTAGCGGCTACGAGCAGTACTTC
CATSRDGTSGYEQYF
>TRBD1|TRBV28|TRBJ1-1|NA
TGTGCCAGCCGGGACAGGGTCTGGTTGGCTTTCTTT
CASRDRVWLAFF
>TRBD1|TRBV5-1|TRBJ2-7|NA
TGCGCCAGCAGCTCGCAGGGGGCCGAGCAGTACTTC
CASSSQGAEQYF
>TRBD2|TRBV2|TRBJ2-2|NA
TGTGCCAGCAGGATCGCGGGGGCGAACACCGGGGAGCTGTTTTTT
CASRIAGANTGELFF
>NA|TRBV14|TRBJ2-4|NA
TGTGCCAGCAGCCAAGCAGGGACCAAAAACATTCAGTACTTC
CASSQAGTKNIQYF
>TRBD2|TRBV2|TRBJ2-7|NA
TGTGCCAGCAAAAGGGTGCGACTAGCGGCCAACTACGAGCAGTACTTC
CASKRVRLAANYEQYF
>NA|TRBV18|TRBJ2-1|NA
TGTGCCAGCTCACCCCCGTCCAGGGGCTACAATGAGCAGTTCTTC
CASSPPSRGYNEQFF
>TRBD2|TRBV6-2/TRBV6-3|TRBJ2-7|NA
TGTGCCAGCAGTTACTCGAGCGGGGGGCCGGGGGACGAGCAGTACTTC
CASSYSSGGPGDEQYF